This is a list of T cell receptor beta chains from one sample in a study of cytomegalovirus exposure and HLA in healthy donors. Data came from immunoSEQ multiplex PCR; TCRdb stores just in-frame clones and leaves some out. In the table there are about 98,000 clones, about 74% of which are singletons. The sample comprised PBMCs. All receptors derive from a male donor in good health and CMV-seronegative. Both conserved end residues are part of each CDR3. The order of the fields is clone size, J gene, V gene, D gene, CDR3 protein, CDR3 DNA. A D gene is named only where the DNA matches it firmly. Only part of the rows carry a size: once, few, many, or a class if the clone is expanded.

clone size: NA; J gene: TRBJ2-2; V gene: TRBV7-3; D gene: NA; CDR3 protein: CASSFLRGELFF; CDR3 DNA: TGTGCCAGCAGCTTCCTCCGCGGGGAGCTGTTTTTT
clone size: NA; J gene: TRBJ1-1; V gene: TRBV6-1; D gene: NA; CDR3 protein: CASSETAWGVNTEAFF; CDR3 DNA: TGTGCCAGCAGTGAAACGGCCTGGGGGGTGAACACTGAAGCTTTCTTT
clone size: few; J gene: TRBJ2-2; V gene: TRBV5-4; D gene: TRBD2; CDR3 protein: CASSRTSGTGELFF; CDR3 DNA: TGTGCCAGCAGCCGTACTAGCGGCACCGGGGAGCTGTTTTTT
clone size: NA; J gene: TRBJ1-6; V gene: TRBV5-1; D gene: NA; CDR3 protein: CASRKDTGRAPLHF; CDR3 DNA: TGCGCCAGCAGGAAGGACACCGGGAGGGCACCCCTCCACTTT
clone size: NA; J gene: TRBJ1-2; V gene: TRBV28; D gene: TRBD1; CDR3 protein: CASSLPLLGQGGYGYTF; CDR3 DNA: TGTGCCAGCAGTTTACCACTCTTGGGACAGGGAGGGTATGGCTACACCTTC
clone size: NA; J gene: TRBJ2-5; V gene: TRBV7-9; D gene: NA; CDR3 protein: CASSFLGLQETQYF; CDR3 DNA: TGTGCCAGCAGCTTCCTGGGGCTACAAGAGACCCAGTACTTC
clone size: NA; J gene: TRBJ2-1; V gene: TRBV7-3; D gene: TRBD2; CDR3 protein: CASGLAGKGEQFF; CDR3 DNA: TGTGCCAGCGGACTAGCGGGAAAGGGTGAGCAGTTCTTC
clone size: NA; J gene: TRBJ1-2; V gene: TRBV19; D gene: TRBD1; CDR3 protein: CASSPEFVGQGGGGYTF; CDR3 DNA: TGTGCCAGTAGCCCAGAGTTCGTGGGACAGGGAGGGGGTGGCTACACCTTC
clone size: NA; J gene: TRBJ2-5; V gene: TRBV15; D gene: TRBD1; CDR3 protein: CATSGHTGTGGSGQYF; CDR3 DNA: TGTGCCACCAGCGGCCATACCGGGACAGGGGGGTCCGGGCAGTACTTC
clone size: NA; J gene: TRBJ2-7; V gene: TRBV11-3; D gene: TRBD1; CDR3 protein: CASSFAGTDYEQYF; CDR3 DNA: TGTGCCAGCAGCTTCGCCGGGACAGACTACGAGCAGTACTTC
clone size: NA; J gene: TRBJ2-7; V gene: TRBV12-5; D gene: NA; CDR3 protein: CASDPNRFSYEQYF; CDR3 DNA: TGTGCTAGTGACCCGAACAGATTTTCCTACGAGCAGTACTTC
clone size: NA; J gene: TRBJ2-1; V gene: TRBV27; D gene: TRBD2; CDR3 protein: CASSLKAGTSQSEQFF; CDR3 DNA: TGTGCCAGCAGTTTGAAGGCCGGGACTAGCCAAAGTGAGCAGTTCTTC
clone size: NA; J gene: TRBJ2-7; V gene: TRBV7-9; D gene: TRBD2; CDR3 protein: CASSLIGGVDHYEQYF; CDR3 DNA: TGTGCCAGCAGCTTAATTGGGGGGGTCGATCACTACGAGCAGTACTTC
clone size: NA; J gene: TRBJ2-7; V gene: TRBV10-2; D gene: NA; CDR3 protein: CASTDQTGVGREQYF; CDR3 DNA: TGCGCCAGCACCGACCAAACAGGGGTTGGGAGGGAGCAGTACTTC
clone size: NA; J gene: TRBJ1-2; V gene: TRBV7-3; D gene: TRBD1; CDR3 protein: CASSPTGDSNYGYTF; CDR3 DNA: TGTGCCAGCAGCCCCACAGGGGATAGTAACTATGGCTACACCTTC
clone size: NA; J gene: TRBJ2-2; V gene: TRBV9; D gene: TRBD1; CDR3 protein: CASNRLGGPTGELFF; CDR3 DNA: TGTGCCAGCAACCGTTTAGGGGGCCCCACCGGGGAGCTGTTTTTT
clone size: NA; J gene: TRBJ2-7; V gene: TRBV27; D gene: TRBD1; CDR3 protein: CASSRTGVSSYEQYF; CDR3 DNA: TGTGCCAGCAGTCGAACAGGGGTAAGCTCCTACGAGCAGTACTTC
clone size: NA; J gene: TRBJ1-3; V gene: TRBV5-3; D gene: NA; CDR3 protein: CARSPTILRATGGNTIYF; CDR3 DNA: TGTGCCAGAAGCCCCACCATCCTGAGGGCAACTGGGGGAAACACCATATATTTT
clone size: NA; J gene: TRBJ1-1; V gene: TRBV5-1; D gene: NA; CDR3 protein: CASSLDQGMNTEAFF; CDR3 DNA: TGCGCCAGCAGCTTGGATCAGGGGATGAACACTGAAGCTTTCTTT
clone size: NA; J gene: TRBJ2-7; V gene: TRBV4-2; D gene: TRBD1; CDR3 protein: CASSPLGTGRGEQYF; CDR3 DNA: TGTGCCAGCAGCCCTCTCGGGACAGGGCGGGGTGAGCAGTACTTC
clone size: NA; J gene: TRBJ2-5; V gene: TRBV6-6; D gene: NA; CDR3 protein: CASSYFVETQYF; CDR3 DNA: TGTGCCAGCAGTTACTTCGTCGAGACCCAGTACTTC
clone size: NA; J gene: TRBJ2-7; V gene: TRBV6-6; D gene: TRBD2; CDR3 protein: CASRGGPYEQYF; CDR3 DNA: TGTGCCAGCCGGGGGGGGCCTTACGAGCAGTACTTC
clone size: NA; J gene: TRBJ2-1; V gene: TRBV6-5; D gene: TRBD1; CDR3 protein: CASSRSQGAPNEQFF; CDR3 DNA: TGTGCCAGCAGTAGATCACAGGGGGCGCCCAATGAGCAGTTCTTC
clone size: NA; J gene: TRBJ2-1; V gene: TRBV28; D gene: TRBD1; CDR3 protein: CASSLGARGRGLYNEQFF; CDR3 DNA: TGTGCCAGCAGTTTAGGGGCACGAGGCAGGGGGCTCTACAATGAGCAGTTCTTC
clone size: NA; J gene: TRBJ1-4; V gene: TRBV5-1; D gene: TRBD1; CDR3 protein: CASSFSQPQGTNEKLFF; CDR3 DNA: TGCGCCAGCAGCTTTAGCCAACCACAGGGGACTAATGAAAAACTGTTTTTT
clone size: NA; J gene: TRBJ2-5; V gene: TRBV25-1; D gene: TRBD2; CDR3 protein: CASGGTSGRKTQYF; CDR3 DNA: TGTGCCAGCGGAGGGACTAGCGGGAGAAAGACCCAGTACTTC
clone size: NA; J gene: TRBJ1-4; V gene: TRBV7-2; D gene: NA; CDR3 protein: CASSLQGVNEKLFF; CDR3 DNA: TGTGCCAGCAGCCTACAGGGAGTAAATGAAAAACTGTTTTTT
clone size: NA; J gene: TRBJ2-7; V gene: TRBV6-6; D gene: TRBD2; CDR3 protein: CATQGTSGTRGEQYF; CDR3 DNA: TGTGCCACCCAGGGGACTAGCGGAACTCGGGGGGAGCAGTACTTC
clone size: NA; J gene: TRBJ2-3; V gene: TRBV6-5; D gene: NA; CDR3 protein: CASSSLLALAQYF; CDR3 DNA: TGTGCCAGCAGCTCCCTACTAGCTTTGGCGCAGTATTTT
clone size: NA; J gene: TRBJ1-5; V gene: TRBV7-9; D gene: NA; CDR3 protein: CASSPGRNQPQHF; CDR3 DNA: TGTGCCAGCAGCCCAGGTCGTAATCAGCCCCAGCATTTT
clone size: once; J gene: TRBJ2-7; V gene: TRBV14; D gene: NA; CDR3 protein: CASSQDGKGIYEQYF; CDR3 DNA: TGTGCCAGCAGCCAGGACGGGAAGGGTATCTACGAGCAGTACTTC
clone size: NA; J gene: TRBJ2-3; V gene: TRBV7-2; D gene: TRBD1; CDR3 protein: CASRYTGAYTDTQYF; CDR3 DNA: TGTGCCAGCAGATACACAGGGGCCTACACAGATACGCAGTATTTT
clone size: NA; J gene: TRBJ2-7; V gene: TRBV27; D gene: TRBD2; CDR3 protein: CASSLGLAGIYEQYF; CDR3 DNA: TGTGCCAGCAGTTTAGGACTAGCGGGGATCTACGAGCAGTACTTC
clone size: NA; J gene: TRBJ1-4; V gene: TRBV30; D gene: TRBD1; CDR3 protein: CAWTTGGNEKLFF; CDR3 DNA: TGTGCCTGGACGACAGGGGGTAATGAAAAACTGTTTTTT
clone size: NA; J gene: TRBJ2-3; V gene: TRBV7-2; D gene: NA; CDR3 protein: CASSPSTGRLDTQYF; CDR3 DNA: TGTGCCAGCAGCCCTTCGACAGGAAGGTTAGATACGCAGTATTTT
clone size: NA; J gene: TRBJ2-2; V gene: TRBV28; D gene: NA; CDR3 protein: CASSLLGDIRKTGELFF; CDR3 DNA: TGTGCCAGCAGTTTACTCGGGGACATACGTAAAACCGGGGAGCTGTTTTTT
clone size: NA; J gene: TRBJ2-1; V gene: TRBV10-3; D gene: NA; CDR3 protein: CAIRDVGSAAEQFF; CDR3 DNA: TGTGCCATCCGGGATGTCGGTAGCGCGGCTGAGCAGTTCTTC
clone size: NA; J gene: TRBJ2-1; V gene: TRBV5-1; D gene: NA; CDR3 protein: CASSSQAGLNEQFF; CDR3 DNA: TGCGCCAGCAGCTCGCAGGCGGGGTTGAATGAGCAGTTCTTC
clone size: NA; J gene: TRBJ1-5; V gene: TRBV6-1; D gene: TRBD1; CDR3 protein: CASSGRQGGQPQHF; CDR3 DNA: TGTGCCAGCAGTGGACGACAGGGAGGTCAGCCCCAGCATTTT
clone size: NA; J gene: TRBJ1-1; V gene: TRBV4-3; D gene: NA; CDR3 protein: CASSQGSQGFGTEAFF; CDR3 DNA: TGCGCCAGCAGCCAAGGAAGTCAGGGTTTTGGGACTGAAGCTTTCTTT